Presented here are 27 T cell receptor beta chains from one specimen sequenced in a study of OX40 agonist ivuxolimab in advanced cancers. Receptors were amplified or captured by the immunoSEQ multiplex PCR assay. What TCRdb holds here is the immuneACCESS table cut down to in-frame rearrangements. Part of the clones is not present; checked against another copy, under half of the missing clones reflect an unresolved V gene, and the others are unexplained. This sample lists some 110,000 clones; under 95% were detected once. Around 0.84% of the sample is in the top ten clones. The sequences come from CD4+ or CD8+ T cells sorted from blood, collected in a trial of the OX40 agonist ivuxolimab. The receptors derive from an adult with an advanced solid tumor such as melanoma, head and neck, liver or kidney cancer.

The chain uses TRBV6-1 and TRBJ2-5, with 7 bases lining up with TRBD1. V gave up 8 bases and J gave up 5 bases; unmatched junction bases: 2. CDR3 size: 11 residues. Looked up from germline, CDR1 is MNHNS and CDR2 is SASEGT. CDR3 sequence reads: CASQQGETQYF. The CDR3 nucleotides are TGTGCCAGCCAACAGGGGGAGACCCAGTACTTC.

This chain joins TRBV7-9 and TRBJ2-5, with D unclear. The CDR3 runs 14 residues. With 1 base removed from V and 2 bases from J, the gap between germline ends came to 8 bases. Per germline, CDR1 SEHNR and CDR2 FQNEAQ (reference sequence). CDR3 sequence (DNA): TGTGCCAGCAGCTTAGTGGGCAGGCAAGAGACCCAGTACTTC. Its protein product is CASSLVGRQETQYF.

The chain has TRBV27 and TRBJ2-7; TRBD1 is a possible D gene (6 bases). Germline CDR1 MNHEY, CDR2 SMNVEV (reference sequence). The ends were cut back, 5 bases at V and 0 bases at J, with 17 bases in the middle. CDR3 length equals 16 residues. The CDR3 spells CASSGGLGASSYEQYF. CDR3 nucleotides: TGTGCCAGCAGTGGGGGTCTGGGGGCTAGCTCCTACGAGCAGTACTTC.

The chain recombines TRBV7-2 with TRBJ2-5, with 8 bases aligning to TRBD1. Germline V gene data show CDR1 as SGHTA and CDR2 as FQGNSA. The V segment lost 5 bases and the J segment 1 base; nucleotides outside the gene matches: 6. This CDR3 spans 15 amino acids. The CDR3 spells CASSRQGSFQETQYF. For the CDR3, the DNA is TGTGCCAGCAGCAGACAGGGGAGCTTCCAAGAGACCCAGTACTTC.

V and J are TRBV18 and TRBJ2-7, with D maybe TRBD1 (6 bases). The CDR3 is made up of 14 amino acids. Looked up from germline, CDR1 is KGHSH and CDR2 is LQKENI. V lost 0 bases and J lost 3, with 9 bases in between. In DNA form, the CDR3 reads TGTGCCAGCTCACCACCCGGACAGATCTACGAGCAGTACTTC. Its protein product is CASSPPGQIYEQYF.

The chain links TRBV28 to TRBJ2-6, with D maybe TRBD1 (5 bases). This CDR3 is built from 14 residues. Trimming left V 10 bases short and J 0 bases short, with 10 bases between. Germline CDR1 MDHEN, CDR2 SYDVKM. As DNA, the CDR3 is TGTGCCATACGAACAGGCTCTGGGGCCAACGTCCTGACTTTC. As protein: CAIRTGSGANVLTF.

This clone appeared once. This rearrangement joins TRBV25-1 to TRBJ2-3, with TRBD1 identical over 9 bases. CDR3 size: 16 residues. The V segment lost 4 bases and the J segment 6 bases; nucleotides outside the gene matches: 11. Germline V gives CDR1 MGHDK, CDR2 SYGVNS. The chain's CDR3 is CASSGSPGQGTDTQYF. CDR3 nucleotide sequence: TGTGCCAGCAGTGGTTCTCCGGGACAGGGAACGGATACGCAGTATTTT.

J is TRBJ2-2 and V is TRBV7-6; the D is unclear. The CDR3 loop spans 15 amino acids. Germline V CDR1 and CDR2: SGHVS, FNYEAQ. The ends were cut back, 1 base at V and 1 base at J, with 7 bases in the middle. The CDR3, as DNA: TGTGCCAGCAGCTTAGTCAGGTTGAACACCGGGGAGCTGTTTTTT. It yields the protein CASSLVRLNTGELFF. The full variable domain, completed using reference TRBV7-6 and TRBJ2-2, is GAGVSQSPRYKVTKRGQDVALRCDPISGHVSLYWYRQALGQGPEFLTYFNYEAQQDKSGLPNDRFSAERPEGSISTLTIQRTEQRDSAMYRCASSLVRLNTGELFFGEGSRLTVL.

The chain is built from TRBV6-5 and TRBJ1-3; no clear D. This CDR3 is 15 amino acids long. V was cut by 4 bases and J by 1 base, with 11 bases left in between. CDR1 is MNHEY, CDR2 SVGAGI, per germline. CDR3: CASSSSGKSGNTIYF. In DNA form, the CDR3 reads TGTGCCAGCAGTTCCTCCGGGAAATCTGGAAACACCATATATTTT.

The chain recombines TRBV27 with TRBJ1-4; 9 positions agree with TRBD1. CDR1 and CDR2 (germline): MNHEY, SMNVEV (reference sequence). The junction had 5 bases not matched to a gene; V was cut back by 4 bases and J by 2 bases. The CDR3 length is 16 residues. This CDR3 is CASSSQGARTNEKLFF. CDR3 nucleotide sequence: TGTGCCAGCAGTTCACAGGGGGCAAGGACTAATGAAAAACTGTTTTTT.

The chain recombines TRBV6-5 with TRBJ1-2; D is perhaps TRBD1 (6 bases). This CDR3 region has 15 residues. The germline V and J ends were trimmed by 0 bases and 5 bases, with 13 bases remaining between them. Per the germline V gene, CDR1 is MNHEY and CDR2 is SVGAGI. CDR3 sequence: CASSYSTGRGYGYTF. The DNA for the CDR3 is TGTGCCAGCAGTTACTCGACGGGCAGGGGTTATGGCTACACCTTC.

This sequence joins TRBV28 and TRBJ1-2, with no clear D. The germline gives CDR1 MDHEN, CDR2 SYDVKM. The V and J ends lost 7 bases and 0 bases respectively, with 12 bases between them. The CDR3 spans 14 residues. The CDR3 protein is CASTQLIPNYGYTF. The CDR3 DNA follows: TGTGCCAGCACACAGTTGATTCCTAACTATGGCTACACCTTC.

This clone turned up a few times. The chain is built from TRBV7-6 and TRBJ1-5; D unclear. Per the germline V gene, CDR1 is SGHVS and CDR2 is FNYEAQ. Trimming took 3 bases from V and 7 from J, leaving 10 bases between them. This CDR3 has 13 amino acids. CDR3: CASSLDASQPQHF. DNA of the CDR3: TGTGCCAGCAGCTTGGACGCAAGCCAGCCCCAGCATTTT.

This clone is a singleton in its sample. The rearrangement uses TRBV6-5 and TRBJ1-1; 7 bases map to TRBD1. V dropped 5 bases and J dropped 5; count of bases not matched to a gene: 11. Germline-derived CDR1 and CDR2 are MNHEY and SVGAGI. The CDR3 length is 15 residues. Written as DNA, the CDR3 is TGTGCCAGCAGTCCTCTCGAGGGGGCGAAAACTGAAGCTTTCTTT. This gives the protein CASSPLEGAKTEAFF.

The V call is TRBV14, the J call TRBJ2-5; no clear D. The CDR3 has 12 residues. Trimming removed 5 bases at V and 6 bases at J, with 10 bases between. CDR1 SGHDN and CDR2 FVKESK come from the germline V gene. The CDR3 loop is CASSGVDQTQYF. The CDR3 bases are TGTGCCAGCAGCGGGGTGGATCAGACCCAGTACTTC.

This clone was recorded once. This rearrangement joins TRBV28 to TRBJ2-1; no definite D call. The CDR3 has 13 residues. Trimming stripped 3 bases from V and 5 bases from J, with 8 bases between. Germline CDR1 reads MDHEN; CDR2 reads SYDVKM. Written as DNA, the CDR3 is TGTGCCAGCAGTTTCCTGCAGGACAATGAGCAGTTCTTC. Translation: CASSFLQDNEQFF.

The table lists this clone with a count of one. The gene calls are TRBV27 and TRBJ2-3; 10 bases are shared with TRBD2. CDR1 and CDR2 (germline): MNHEY, SMNVEV (reference sequence). Unmatched junction bases numbered 4, after V lost 7 bases and J lost 3 bases. This CDR3 contains 14 residues. CDR3 nucleotide sequence: TGTGCCAGCAAAGCTAGCGGGAGTACAGATACGCAGTATTTT. Amino acids: CASKASGSTDTQYF.

V gene TRBV6-5 combines with J gene TRBJ2-5; 8 positions agree with TRBD2. Germline lookup yields CDR1 MNHEY and CDR2 SVGAGI. The CDR3 loop spans 16 amino acids. Trimming took 4 bases from V and 5 from J; bases not matched to a gene: 12. Here the CDR3 DNA reads TGTGCCAGCAGTTTGACGTCCAGCGGGAGTCATGAGACCCAGTACTTC. Protein: CASSLTSSGSHETQYF.

The chain employs TRBV9 and TRBJ2-5, with TRBD2 matching 8 bases. This CDR3 contains 13 residues. The ends lost 3 bases at V and 5 bases at J; junction bases unmatched: 3. Per germline, CDR1 SGDLS and CDR2 YYNGEE. The CDR3 sequence is CASSASSGETQYF. The CDR3 coding sequence is TGTGCCAGCAGCGCCTCTAGCGGGGAGACCCAGTACTTC.

The rearrangement links TRBV4-2 to TRBJ2-6, with unresolved D. This CDR3 comprises 19 residues. Germline CDR1 and CDR2: LGHNA and YNFKEQ. Between the trimmed V and J ends, which lost 0 bases and 0 bases, there was a span of 15 bases. CDR3 sequence (DNA): TGTGCCAGCAGCCAAGATGAAGAGGCCTCGTCCTCTGGGGCCAACGTCCTGACTTTC. Protein: CASSQDEEASSSGANVLTF.

The CDR3 loop is CASSIADSYEQYF. Here the CDR3 DNA reads TGTGCCAGCAGCATAGCTGATAGTTACGAGCAGTACTTC. This chain links TRBV7-3 with TRBJ2-7; D is undetermined. This CDR3 region has 13 residues. The V end lost 5 bases, the J end lost 4 bases, and 12 bases lay between the germline ends. The germline V gene encodes CDR1 SGHTA and CDR2 FQGTGA.

V and J are TRBV19 and TRBJ1-5; D is uncertain. The germline V gene encodes CDR1 LNHDA and CDR2 SQIVND (reference sequence). V was pared by 1 base and J by 4 bases, with 11 bases between. The CDR3 has 15 residues. The CDR3 bases are TGTGCCAGTAGTATAGCGCCAGGACTTAATCAGCCCCAGCATTTT. This encodes CASSIAPGLNQPQHF.

CDR3 protein: CASSLGQGAREQYF. The CDR3 nucleotides are TGTGCCAGCAGCTTGGGCCAGGGGGCGCGGGAGCAGTACTTC. The chain joins TRBV5-6 to TRBJ2-7, with 8 bases matching TRBD1. V shed 0 bases, J shed 7 bases, and the junction held 6 bases outside the gene matches. CDR3 length equals 14 residues. CDR1 and CDR2 from the germline V gene are SGHDT and YYEEEE.

The chain uses TRBV5-5 and TRBJ2-7; D is possibly TRBD1 (6 bases). V was trimmed by 4 bases and J by 6 bases, leaving 20 bases between them. The length of the CDR3 is 15 residues. Per the germline V gene, CDR1 is SGHKS and CDR2 is YYEKEE (reference sequence). The CDR3 region has the DNA TGTGCCAGCAGCCCCCCTCCGCAGGGCAGGGGCGAGCAGTACTTC. Protein sequence: CASSPPPQGRGEQYF.

V and J are TRBV19 and TRBJ2-5; TRBD1 agrees at 8 bases. CDR1 is LNHDA, CDR2 SQIVND, per germline (reference sequence). Trimming cost V 10 bases and J 5 bases; bases outside gene matches: 9. The length of the CDR3 is 13 residues. The DNA for the CDR3 is TGTGCCACCCTGACAGGGGATCGGGAGACCCAGTACTTC. Encoded protein: CATLTGDRETQYF.

The gene calls are TRBV19 and TRBJ1-1; D is unresolved. The germline V gene encodes CDR1 LNHDA and CDR2 SQIVND (reference sequence). The germline V and J ends were trimmed by 1 base and 4 bases, with 7 bases remaining between them. The CDR3 has 13 amino acids. CDR3 residues: CASSIVEGTEAFF. CDR3 bases: TGTGCCAGTAGTATAGTGGAGGGCACTGAAGCTTTCTTT. The whole variable domain, remainder taken from reference TRBV19 and TRBJ1-1, is DGGITQSPKYLFRKEGQNVTLSCEQNLNHDAMYWYRQDPGQGLRLIYYSQIVNDFQKGDIAEGYSVSREKKESFPLTVTSAQKNPTAFYLCASSIVEGTEAFFGQGTRLTVV.

The J gene is TRBJ1-1, the V gene TRBV5-1; D remains ambiguous. The germline CDR1 and CDR2 sequences are SGHRS and YFSETQ. The CDR3 totals 15 residues. V was cut by 0 bases and J by 3 bases, with 12 bases left in between. CDR3 nucleotides: TGCGCCAGCAGCTTGGATACTGGCGGGTACACTGAAGCTTTCTTT. It is translated as CASSLDTGGYTEAFF.